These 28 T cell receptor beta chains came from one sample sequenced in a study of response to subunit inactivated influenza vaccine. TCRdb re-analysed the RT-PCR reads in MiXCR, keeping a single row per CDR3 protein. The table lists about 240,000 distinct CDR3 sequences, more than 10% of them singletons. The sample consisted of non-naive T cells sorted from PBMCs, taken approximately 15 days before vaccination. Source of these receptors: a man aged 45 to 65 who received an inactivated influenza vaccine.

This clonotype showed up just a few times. The CDR3 DNA reads as TGTGCCAGCAGCAGCGGGACAGCCCTTTCCTACGAGCAGTACTTC. Translation gives CASSSGTALSYEQYF. J is TRBJ2-7 and V is TRBV5-8, with D possibly being TRBD1 or TRBD2 (7 bases each). Trimming left V 4 bases short and J 1 base short, with 15 bases between. The CDR3 extends over 15 amino acids. CDR1 is SGHTS and CDR2 is YDEGEE in the germline V gene.

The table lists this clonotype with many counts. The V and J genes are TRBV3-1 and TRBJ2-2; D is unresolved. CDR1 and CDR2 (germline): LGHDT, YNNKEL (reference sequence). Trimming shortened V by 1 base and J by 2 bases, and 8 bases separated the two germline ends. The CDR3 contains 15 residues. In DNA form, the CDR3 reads TGTGCCAGCAGCCAAGCTGGCCTTAACACCGGGGAGCTGTTTTTT. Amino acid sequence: CASSQAGLNTGELFF.

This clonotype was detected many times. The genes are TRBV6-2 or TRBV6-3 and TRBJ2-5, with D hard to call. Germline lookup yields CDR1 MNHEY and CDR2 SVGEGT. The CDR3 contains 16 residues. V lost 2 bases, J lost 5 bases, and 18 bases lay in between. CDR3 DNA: TGTGCCAGCAGTTACCCATCCAGAGAATTGGCCGAGACCCAGTACTTC. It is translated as CASSYPSRELAETQYF.

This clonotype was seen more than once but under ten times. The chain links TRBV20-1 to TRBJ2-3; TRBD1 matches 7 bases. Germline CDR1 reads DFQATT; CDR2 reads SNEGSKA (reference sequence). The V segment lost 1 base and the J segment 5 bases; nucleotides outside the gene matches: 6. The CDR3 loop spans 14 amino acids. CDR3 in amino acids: CSARAGSGGDTQYF. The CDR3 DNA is TGCAGTGCTAGAGCTGGGTCAGGGGGAGATACGCAGTATTTT.

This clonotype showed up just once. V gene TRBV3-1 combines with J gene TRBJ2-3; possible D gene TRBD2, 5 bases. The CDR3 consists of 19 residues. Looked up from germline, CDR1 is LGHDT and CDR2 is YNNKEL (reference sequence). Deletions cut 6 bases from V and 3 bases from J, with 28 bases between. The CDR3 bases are TGTGCCAGCAGTTCCCCCACTAGTATTAGAATGTTGATAACAGATACGCAGTATTTT. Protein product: CASSSPTSIRMLITDTQYF.

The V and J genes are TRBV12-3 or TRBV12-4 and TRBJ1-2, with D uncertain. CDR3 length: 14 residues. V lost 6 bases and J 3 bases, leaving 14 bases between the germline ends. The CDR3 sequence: CASSLSDRYYGYTF. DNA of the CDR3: TGTGCCAGCAGCCTGTCGGACCGCTACTATGGCTACACCTTC.

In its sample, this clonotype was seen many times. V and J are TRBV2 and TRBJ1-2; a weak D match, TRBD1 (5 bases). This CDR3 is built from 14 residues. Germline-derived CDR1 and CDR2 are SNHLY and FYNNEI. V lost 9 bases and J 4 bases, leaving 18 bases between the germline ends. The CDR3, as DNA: TGTGCCAGAAGCTTGGGGGGGGGAGCCTATGGCTACACCTTC. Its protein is CARSLGGGAYGYTF.

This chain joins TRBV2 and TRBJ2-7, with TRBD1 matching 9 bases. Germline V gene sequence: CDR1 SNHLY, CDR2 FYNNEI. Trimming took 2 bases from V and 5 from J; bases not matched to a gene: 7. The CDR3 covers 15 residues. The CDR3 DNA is TGTGCCAGCAGTGAACTGGGACAGGGATCGAACGAGCAGTACTTC. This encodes CASSELGQGSNEQYF.

CDR3 loop: CAISGTGSGANVLTF. The CDR3 nucleotides read TGTGCCATCAGTGGGACAGGCTCTGGGGCCAACGTCCTGACTTTC. The rearrangement joins TRBV10-3 to TRBJ2-6, with 7 nucleotides matching TRBD1. The CDR3 covers 15 residues. CDR1 and CDR2 from the germline V gene are ENHRY and SYGVKD. The trim removed 4 bases at V and 0 bases at J, leaving 0 bases unmatched.

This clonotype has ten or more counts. The CDR3 bases are TGTGCCAGCAGTTTACATGGGGCGAATGAAAAACTGTTTTTT. This gives the protein CASSLHGANEKLFF. The gene calls are TRBV12-3 or TRBV12-4 and TRBJ1-4; D may be TRBD1 (5 bases). The CDR3 consists of 14 residues. Trimming removed 2 bases from V and 5 bases from J, with 9 bases in between.

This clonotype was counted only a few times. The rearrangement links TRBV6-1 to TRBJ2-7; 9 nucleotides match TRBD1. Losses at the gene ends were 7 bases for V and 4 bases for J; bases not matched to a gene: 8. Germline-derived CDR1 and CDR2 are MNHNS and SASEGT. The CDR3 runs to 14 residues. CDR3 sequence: CASKPGTGWYEQYF. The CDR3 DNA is TGTGCCAGCAAACCCGGGACAGGGTGGTACGAGCAGTACTTC.

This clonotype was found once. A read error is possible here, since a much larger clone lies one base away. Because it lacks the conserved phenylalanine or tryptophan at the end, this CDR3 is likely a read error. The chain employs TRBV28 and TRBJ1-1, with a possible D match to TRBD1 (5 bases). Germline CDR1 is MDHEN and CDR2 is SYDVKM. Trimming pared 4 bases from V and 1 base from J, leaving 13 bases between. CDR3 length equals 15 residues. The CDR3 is CASSYPIGQNTEAFL. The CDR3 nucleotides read TGTGCCAGCAGTTACCCAATCGGACAGAACACTGAAGCTTTCCTT.

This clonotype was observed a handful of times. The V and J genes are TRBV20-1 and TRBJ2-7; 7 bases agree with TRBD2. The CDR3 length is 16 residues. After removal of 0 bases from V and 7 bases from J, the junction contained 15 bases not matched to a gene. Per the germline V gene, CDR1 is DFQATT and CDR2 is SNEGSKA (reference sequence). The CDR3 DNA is TGCAGTGCTAGAGATCTGGTGTTAGCGGGTGGTGGGGAGCAGTACTTC. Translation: CSARDLVLAGGGEQYF.

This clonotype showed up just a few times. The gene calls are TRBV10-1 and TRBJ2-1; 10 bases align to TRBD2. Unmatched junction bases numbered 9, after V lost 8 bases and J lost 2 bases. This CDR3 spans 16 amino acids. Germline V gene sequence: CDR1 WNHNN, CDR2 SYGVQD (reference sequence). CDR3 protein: CASSRPGTSAYNEQFF. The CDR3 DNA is TGCGCCAGCTCAAGACCCGGGACTAGCGCCTACAATGAGCAGTTCTTC.

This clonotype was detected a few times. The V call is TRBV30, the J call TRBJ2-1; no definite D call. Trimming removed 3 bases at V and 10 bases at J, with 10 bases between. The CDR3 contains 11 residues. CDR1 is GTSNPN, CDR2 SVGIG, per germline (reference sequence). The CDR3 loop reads CAWRNGREQFF. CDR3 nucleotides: TGTGCCTGGAGGAACGGCCGGGAGCAGTTCTTC.

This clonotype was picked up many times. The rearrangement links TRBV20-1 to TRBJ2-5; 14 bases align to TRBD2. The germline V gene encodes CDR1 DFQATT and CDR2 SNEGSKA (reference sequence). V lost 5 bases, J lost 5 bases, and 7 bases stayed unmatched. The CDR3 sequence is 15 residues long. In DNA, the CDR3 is TGCAGTGCTCAGACTAGCGGGAGGGCCAGTGAGACCCAGTACTTC. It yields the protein CSAQTSGRASETQYF.

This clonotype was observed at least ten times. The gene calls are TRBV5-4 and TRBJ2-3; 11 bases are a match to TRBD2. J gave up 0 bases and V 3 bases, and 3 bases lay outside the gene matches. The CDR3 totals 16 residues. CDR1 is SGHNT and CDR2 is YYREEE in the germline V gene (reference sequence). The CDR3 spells CASSSRLAGSTDTQYF. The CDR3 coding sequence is TGTGCCAGCAGCTCTCGACTAGCGGGGAGCACAGATACGCAGTATTTT.

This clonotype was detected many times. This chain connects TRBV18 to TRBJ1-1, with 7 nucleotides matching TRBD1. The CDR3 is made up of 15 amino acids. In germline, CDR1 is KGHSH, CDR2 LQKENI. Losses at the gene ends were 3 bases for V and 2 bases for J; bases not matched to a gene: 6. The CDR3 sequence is CASSPRQGFNTEAFF. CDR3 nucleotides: TGTGCCAGCTCACCCCGACAGGGTTTTAACACTGAAGCTTTCTTT.

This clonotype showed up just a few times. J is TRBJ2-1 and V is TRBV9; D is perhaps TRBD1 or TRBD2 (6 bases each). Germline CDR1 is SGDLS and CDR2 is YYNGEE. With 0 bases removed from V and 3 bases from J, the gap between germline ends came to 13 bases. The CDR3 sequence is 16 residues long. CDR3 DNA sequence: TGTGCCAGCAGCGTAGAGGGGGGAGAGGGCTACAATGAGCAGTTCTTC. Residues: CASSVEGGEGYNEQFF.

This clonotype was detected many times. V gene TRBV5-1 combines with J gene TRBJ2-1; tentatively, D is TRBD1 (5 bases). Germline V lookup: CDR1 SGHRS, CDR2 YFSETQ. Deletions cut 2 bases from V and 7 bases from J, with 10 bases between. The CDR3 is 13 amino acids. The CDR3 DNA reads TGCGCCAGCAGCTTAGAAAACAGGAATGAGCAGTTCTTC. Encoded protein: CASSLENRNEQFF.

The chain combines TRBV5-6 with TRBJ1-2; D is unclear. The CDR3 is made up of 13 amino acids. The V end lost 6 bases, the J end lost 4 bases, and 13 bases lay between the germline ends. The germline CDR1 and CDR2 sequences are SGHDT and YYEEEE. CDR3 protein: CASTTGRSYGYTF. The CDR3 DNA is TGTGCCAGCACCACCGGACGGAGCTATGGCTACACCTTC. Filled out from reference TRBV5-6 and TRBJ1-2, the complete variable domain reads DAGVTQSPTHLIKTRGQQVTLRCSPKSGHDTVSWYQQALGQGPQFIFQYYEEEERQRGNFPDRFSGHQFPNYSSELNVNALLLGDSALYLCASTTGRSYGYTFGSGTRLTVV.

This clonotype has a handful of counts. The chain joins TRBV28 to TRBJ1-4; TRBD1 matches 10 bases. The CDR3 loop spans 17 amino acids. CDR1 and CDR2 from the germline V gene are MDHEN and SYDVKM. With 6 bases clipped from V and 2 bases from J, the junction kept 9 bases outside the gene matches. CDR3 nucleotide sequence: TGTGCCAGCAGGCCGGCGGGACAGGGGAAGACTAATGAAAAACTGTTTTTT. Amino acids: CASRPAGQGKTNEKLFF.

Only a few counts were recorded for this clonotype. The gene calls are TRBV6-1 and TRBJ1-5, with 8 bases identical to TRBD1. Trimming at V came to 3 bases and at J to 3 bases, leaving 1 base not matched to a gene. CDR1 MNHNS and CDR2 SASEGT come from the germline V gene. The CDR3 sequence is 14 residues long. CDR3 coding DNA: TGTGCCAGCAGTGACAGGGGGCTCAATCAGCCCCAGCATTTT. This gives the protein CASSDRGLNQPQHF.

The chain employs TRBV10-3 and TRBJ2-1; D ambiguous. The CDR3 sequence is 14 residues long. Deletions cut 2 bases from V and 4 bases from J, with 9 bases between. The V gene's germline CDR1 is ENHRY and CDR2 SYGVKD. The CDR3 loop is CAISEGLGYNEQFF. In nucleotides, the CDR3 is TGTGCCATCAGTGAGGGGCTGGGGTACAATGAGCAGTTCTTC.

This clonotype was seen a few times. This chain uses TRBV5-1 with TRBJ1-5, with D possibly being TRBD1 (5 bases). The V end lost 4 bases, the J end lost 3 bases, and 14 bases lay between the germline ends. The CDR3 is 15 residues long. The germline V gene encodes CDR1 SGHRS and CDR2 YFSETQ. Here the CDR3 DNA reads TGCGCCAGCAGCCCCATGGGAGGGGACAATCAGCCCCAGCATTTT. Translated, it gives CASSPMGGDNQPQHF.

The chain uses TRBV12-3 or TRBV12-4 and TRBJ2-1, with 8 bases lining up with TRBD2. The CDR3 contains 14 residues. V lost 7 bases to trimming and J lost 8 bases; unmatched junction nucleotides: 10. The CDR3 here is CASNPGGALYEQFF. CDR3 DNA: TGTGCCAGCAATCCCGGGGGGGCCTTATATGAGCAGTTCTTC.

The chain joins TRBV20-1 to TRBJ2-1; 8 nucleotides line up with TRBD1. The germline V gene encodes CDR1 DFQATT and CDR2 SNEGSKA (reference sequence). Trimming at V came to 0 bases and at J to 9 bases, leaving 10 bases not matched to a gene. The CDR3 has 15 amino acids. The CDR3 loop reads CSARDPAGGWSEQFF. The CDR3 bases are TGCAGTGCTAGAGACCCGGCAGGGGGCTGGAGTGAGCAGTTCTTC.

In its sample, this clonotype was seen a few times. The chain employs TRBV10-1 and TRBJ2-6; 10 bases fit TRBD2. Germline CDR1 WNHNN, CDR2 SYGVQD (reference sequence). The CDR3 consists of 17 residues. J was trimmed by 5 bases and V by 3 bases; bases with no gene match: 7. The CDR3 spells CASSDERGGLRANVLTF. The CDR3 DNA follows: TGCGCCAGCAGTGACGAGCGGGGGGGCCTTAGGGCCAACGTCCTGACTTTC.